This T cell receptor (beta chain) came from a study of chemoradiotherapy in HPV16-positive cancers. Study-level results: The functional HPV-specific definition rests on just a couple of HPV16-positive patients. During treatment, candidate HPV-specific clones and E7-related motifs expanded in tumor.

Points on this clone: The antigen is undetermined.

Produced via immunoSEQ multiplex PCR; TCRdb's table is partial and in-frame only. The repertoire consists of around 20,000 clones, with approximately 90% occurring once and the leading ten covering around 5.3%. Repertoires were sampled repeatedly during chemoradiotherapy. Germline V gene lookup returns CDR1 SEHNR and CDR2 FQNEAQ (reference sequence). V lost 5 bases to trimming and J lost 2 bases, with 15 bases between them. The CDR3 runs 15 residues. This sequence joins TRBV7-9 and TRBJ2-5, with D tentatively TRBD2 (6 bases). The sequence was obtained from a human donor with HPV-associated anogenital cancer. Sequencing was performed on blood, taken from a patient who underwent chemoradiotherapy. CDR3 nucleotides: TGTGCCAGCAGCCCCCGACTAGATTGGCAAGAGACCCAGTACTTC. Translated, it gives CASSPRLDWQETQYF.